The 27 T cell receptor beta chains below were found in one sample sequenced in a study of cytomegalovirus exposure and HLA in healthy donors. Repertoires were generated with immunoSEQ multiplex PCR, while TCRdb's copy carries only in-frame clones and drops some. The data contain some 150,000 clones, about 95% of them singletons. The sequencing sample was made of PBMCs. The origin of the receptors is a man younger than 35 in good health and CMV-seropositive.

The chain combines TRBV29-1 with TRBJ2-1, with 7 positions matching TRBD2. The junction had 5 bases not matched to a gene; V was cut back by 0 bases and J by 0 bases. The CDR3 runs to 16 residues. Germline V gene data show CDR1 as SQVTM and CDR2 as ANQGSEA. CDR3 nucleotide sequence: TGCAGCGTTGAAGAGGCTAGCGGAAGCTCCTACAATGAGCAGTTCTTC. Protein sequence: CSVEEASGSSYNEQFF.

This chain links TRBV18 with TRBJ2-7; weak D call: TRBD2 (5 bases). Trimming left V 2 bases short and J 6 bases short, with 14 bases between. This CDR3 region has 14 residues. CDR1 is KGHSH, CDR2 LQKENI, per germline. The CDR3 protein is CASSPGPGRGEQYF. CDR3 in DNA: TGTGCCAGCTCACCAGGCCCCGGTCGGGGCGAGCAGTACTTC.

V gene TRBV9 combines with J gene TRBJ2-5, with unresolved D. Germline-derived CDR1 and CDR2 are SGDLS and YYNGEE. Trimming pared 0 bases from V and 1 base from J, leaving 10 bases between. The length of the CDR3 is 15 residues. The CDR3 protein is CASSVGAAVQETQYF. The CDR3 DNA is TGTGCCAGCAGCGTAGGGGCAGCTGTCCAAGAGACCCAGTACTTC.

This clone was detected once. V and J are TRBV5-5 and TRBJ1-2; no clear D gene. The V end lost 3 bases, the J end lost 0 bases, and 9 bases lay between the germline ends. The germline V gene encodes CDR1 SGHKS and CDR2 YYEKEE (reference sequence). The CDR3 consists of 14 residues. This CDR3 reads CASSSQLANYGYTF. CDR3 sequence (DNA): TGTGCCAGCAGCTCACAGCTTGCTAACTATGGCTACACCTTC. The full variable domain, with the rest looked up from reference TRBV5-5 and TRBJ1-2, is DAGVTQSPTHLIKTRGQQVTLRCSPISGHKSVSWYQQVLGQGPQFIFQYYEKEERGRGNFPDRFSARQFPNYSSELNVNALLLGDSALYLCASSSQLANYGYTFGSGTRLTVV.

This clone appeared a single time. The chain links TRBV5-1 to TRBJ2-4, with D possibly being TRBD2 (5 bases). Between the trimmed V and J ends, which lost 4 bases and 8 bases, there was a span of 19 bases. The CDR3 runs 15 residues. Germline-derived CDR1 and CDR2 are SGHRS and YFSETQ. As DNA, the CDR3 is TGCGCCAGCAGCCCGGCAGTCGGGGTTGGAGACATTCAGTACTTC. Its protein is CASSPAVGVGDIQYF.

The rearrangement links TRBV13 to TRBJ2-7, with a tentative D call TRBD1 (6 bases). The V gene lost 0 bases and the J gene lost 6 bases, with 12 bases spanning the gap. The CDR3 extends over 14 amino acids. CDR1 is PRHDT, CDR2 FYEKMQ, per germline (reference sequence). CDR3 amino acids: CASSLGRQAGEQYF. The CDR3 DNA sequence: TGTGCCAGCAGCTTAGGTAGACAGGCGGGCGAGCAGTACTTC. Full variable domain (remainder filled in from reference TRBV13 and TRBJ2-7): AAGVIQSPRHLIKEKRETATLKCYPIPRHDTVYWYQQGPGQDPQFLISFYEKMQSDKGSIPDRFSAQQFSDYHSELNMSSLELGDSALYFCASSLGRQAGEQYFGPGTRLTVT.

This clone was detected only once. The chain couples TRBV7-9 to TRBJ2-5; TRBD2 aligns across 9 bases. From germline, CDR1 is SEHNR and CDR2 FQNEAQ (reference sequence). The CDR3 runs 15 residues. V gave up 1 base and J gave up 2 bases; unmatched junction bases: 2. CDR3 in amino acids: CASSLGTSEQETQYF. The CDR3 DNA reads TGTGCCAGCAGCTTAGGGACTAGCGAACAAGAGACCCAGTACTTC.

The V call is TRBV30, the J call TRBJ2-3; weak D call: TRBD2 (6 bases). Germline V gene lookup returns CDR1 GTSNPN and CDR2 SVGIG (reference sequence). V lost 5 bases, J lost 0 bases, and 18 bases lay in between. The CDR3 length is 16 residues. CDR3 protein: CAWVGGRGVSTDTQYF. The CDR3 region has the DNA TGTGCCTGGGTCGGGGGTCGCGGAGTTAGCACAGATACGCAGTATTTT.

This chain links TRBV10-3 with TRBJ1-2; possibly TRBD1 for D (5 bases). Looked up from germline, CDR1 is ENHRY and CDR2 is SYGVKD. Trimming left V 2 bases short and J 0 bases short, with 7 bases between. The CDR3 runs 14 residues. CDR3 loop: CAISERQSNYGYTF. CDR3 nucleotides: TGTGCCATCAGTGAGAGACAGTCTAACTATGGCTACACCTTC.

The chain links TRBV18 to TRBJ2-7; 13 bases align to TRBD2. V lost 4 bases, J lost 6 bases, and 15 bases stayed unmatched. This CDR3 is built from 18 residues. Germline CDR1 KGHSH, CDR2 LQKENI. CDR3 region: CASSRWGLAGTPTGEQYF. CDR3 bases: TGTGCCAGCTCACGTTGGGGACTAGCGGGAACACCAACGGGCGAGCAGTACTTC.

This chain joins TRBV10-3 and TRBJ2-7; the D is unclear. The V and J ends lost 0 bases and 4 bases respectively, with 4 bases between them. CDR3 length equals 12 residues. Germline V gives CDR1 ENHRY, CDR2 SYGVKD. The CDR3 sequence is CAISESPYEQYF. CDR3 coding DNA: TGTGCCATCAGTGAGTCTCCATACGAGCAGTACTTC.

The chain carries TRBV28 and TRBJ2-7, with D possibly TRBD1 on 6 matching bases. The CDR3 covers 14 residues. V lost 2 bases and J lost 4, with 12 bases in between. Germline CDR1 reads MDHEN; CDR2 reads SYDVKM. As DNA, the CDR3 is TGTGCCAGCAGTTTAGGGGGCGGTCTGTACGAGCAGTACTTC. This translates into CASSLGGGLYEQYF.

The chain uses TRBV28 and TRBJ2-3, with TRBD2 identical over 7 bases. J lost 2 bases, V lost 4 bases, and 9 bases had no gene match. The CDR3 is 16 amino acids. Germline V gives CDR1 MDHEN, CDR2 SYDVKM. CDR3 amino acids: CASSSMGEGITDTQYF. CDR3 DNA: TGTGCCAGCAGTTCGATGGGGGAGGGCATCACAGATACGCAGTATTTT.

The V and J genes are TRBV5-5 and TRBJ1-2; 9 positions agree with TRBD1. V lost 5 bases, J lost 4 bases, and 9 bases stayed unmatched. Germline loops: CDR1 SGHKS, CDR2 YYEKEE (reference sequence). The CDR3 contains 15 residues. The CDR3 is CASRLLQGAGYGYTF. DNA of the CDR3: TGTGCCAGCAGACTACTACAGGGGGCAGGCTATGGCTACACCTTC.

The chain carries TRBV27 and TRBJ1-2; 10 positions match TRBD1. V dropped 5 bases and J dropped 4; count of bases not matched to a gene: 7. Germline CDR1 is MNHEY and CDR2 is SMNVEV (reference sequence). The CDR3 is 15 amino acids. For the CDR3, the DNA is TGTGCCAGCAGTGCCCGACAGGGGGCGAGCTATGGCTACACCTTC. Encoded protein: CASSARQGASYGYTF.

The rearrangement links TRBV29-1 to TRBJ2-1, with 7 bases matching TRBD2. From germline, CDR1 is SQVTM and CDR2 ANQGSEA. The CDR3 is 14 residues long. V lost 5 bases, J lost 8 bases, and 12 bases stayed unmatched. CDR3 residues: CSVPWGGSSDEQFF. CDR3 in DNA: TGCAGCGTTCCTTGGGGCGGGAGCAGCGATGAGCAGTTCTTC.

The CDR3 DNA reads as TGTGCCAGCTTATCAAGCCGTAGCGGGAGTATTAGGGGCGAGCAGTACTTC. Its protein is CASLSSRSGSIRGEQYF. This chain connects TRBV21-1 to TRBJ2-7; the table's D call of TRBD2 was not tested on the DNA. TRBV21-1 counts as a pseudogene. The CDR3 has 17 amino acids.

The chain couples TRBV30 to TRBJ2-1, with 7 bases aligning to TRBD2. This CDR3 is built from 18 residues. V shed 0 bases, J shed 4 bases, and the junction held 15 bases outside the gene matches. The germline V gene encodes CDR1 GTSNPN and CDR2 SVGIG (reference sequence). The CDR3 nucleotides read TGTGCCTGGAGTGTAAGGGGTCGGGCTAGCGGAATTTACAATGAGCAGTTCTTC. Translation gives CAWSVRGRASGIYNEQFF.

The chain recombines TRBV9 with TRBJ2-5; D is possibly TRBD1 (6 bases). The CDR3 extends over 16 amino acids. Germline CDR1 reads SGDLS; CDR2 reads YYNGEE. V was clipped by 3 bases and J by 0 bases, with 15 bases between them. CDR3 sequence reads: CASSAGDTEYQETQYF. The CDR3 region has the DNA TGTGCCAGCAGCGCAGGGGACACAGAGTACCAAGAGACCCAGTACTTC.

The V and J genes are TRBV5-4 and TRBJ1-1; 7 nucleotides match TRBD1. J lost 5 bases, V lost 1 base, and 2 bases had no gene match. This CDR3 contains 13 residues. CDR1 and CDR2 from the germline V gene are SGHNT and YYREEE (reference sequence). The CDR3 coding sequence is TGTGCCAGCAGCTTGCCACAGGGGACTGAAGCTTTCTTT. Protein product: CASSLPQGTEAFF.

CDR3 region: CASSSPGRGTSTDTQYF. In nucleotides, the CDR3 is TGTGCCAGCAGTTCCCCCGGGAGGGGAACTAGCACAGATACGCAGTATTTT. J is TRBJ2-3 and V is TRBV28; TRBD2 matches at 8 bases. Trimming took 4 bases from V and 0 from J; bases not matched to a gene: 9. Germline values: CDR1 MDHEN, CDR2 SYDVKM. This CDR3 has 17 amino acids.

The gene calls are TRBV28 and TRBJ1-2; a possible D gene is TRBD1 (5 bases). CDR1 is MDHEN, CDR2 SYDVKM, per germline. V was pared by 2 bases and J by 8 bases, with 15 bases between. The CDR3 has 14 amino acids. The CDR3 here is CASSLSDRRRGYTF. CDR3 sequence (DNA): TGTGCCAGCAGTTTAAGTGACAGACGTAGAGGCTACACCTTC.

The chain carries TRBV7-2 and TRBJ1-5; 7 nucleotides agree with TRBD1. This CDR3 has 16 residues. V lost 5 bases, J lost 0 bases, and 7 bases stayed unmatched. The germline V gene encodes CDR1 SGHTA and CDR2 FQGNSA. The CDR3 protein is CASSPGTAYSNQPQHF. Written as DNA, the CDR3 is TGTGCCAGCAGCCCCGGGACAGCTTATAGCAATCAGCCCCAGCATTTT.

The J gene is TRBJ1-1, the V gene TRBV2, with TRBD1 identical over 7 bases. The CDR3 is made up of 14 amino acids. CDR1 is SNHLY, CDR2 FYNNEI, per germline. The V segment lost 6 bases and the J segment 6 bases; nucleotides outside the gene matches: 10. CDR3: CASSPTGVGSEAFF. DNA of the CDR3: TGTGCCAGCAGCCCTACAGGGGTGGGTTCTGAAGCTTTCTTT.

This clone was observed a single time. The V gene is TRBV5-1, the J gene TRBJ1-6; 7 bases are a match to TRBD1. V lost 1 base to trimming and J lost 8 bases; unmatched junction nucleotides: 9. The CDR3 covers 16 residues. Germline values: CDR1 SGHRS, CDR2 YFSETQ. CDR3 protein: CASSLTVDRSYSPLHF. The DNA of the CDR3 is TGCGCCAGCAGCTTGACCGTGGACAGGAGTTATTCACCCCTCCACTTT.

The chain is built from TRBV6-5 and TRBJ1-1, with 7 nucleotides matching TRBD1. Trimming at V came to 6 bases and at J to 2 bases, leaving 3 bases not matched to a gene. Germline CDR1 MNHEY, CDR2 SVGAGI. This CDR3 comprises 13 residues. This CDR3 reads CASSRQGNTEAFF. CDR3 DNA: TGTGCCAGCAGCCGACAGGGAAACACTGAAGCTTTCTTT.

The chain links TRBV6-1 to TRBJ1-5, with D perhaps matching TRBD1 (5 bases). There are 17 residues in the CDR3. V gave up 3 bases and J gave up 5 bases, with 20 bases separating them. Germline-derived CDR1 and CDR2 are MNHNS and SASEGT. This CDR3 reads CASSDRDPTGTDQPQHF. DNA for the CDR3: TGTGCCAGCAGTGATCGGGATCCAACGGGGACTGATCAGCCCCAGCATTTT.